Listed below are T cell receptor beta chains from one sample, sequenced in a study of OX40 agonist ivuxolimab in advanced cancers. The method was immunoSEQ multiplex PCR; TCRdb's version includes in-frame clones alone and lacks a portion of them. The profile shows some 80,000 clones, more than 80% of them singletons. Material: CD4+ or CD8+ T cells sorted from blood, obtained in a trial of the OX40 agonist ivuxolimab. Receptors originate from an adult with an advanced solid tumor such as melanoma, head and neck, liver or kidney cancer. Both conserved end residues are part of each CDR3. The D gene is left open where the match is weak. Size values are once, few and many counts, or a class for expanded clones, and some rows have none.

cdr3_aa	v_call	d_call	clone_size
CASSLGQANYGYTF	TRBV7-9	-	-
CASSFRVAGGYEQYF	TRBV27	TRBD2	few
CASSRRIGGANVLTF	TRBV11-2	-	-
CASSLALAGLDEQFF	TRBV5-1	TRBD2	-
CASSDPTSGNNEQFF	TRBV6-4	TRBD2	-
CASSLFVSGNTIYF	TRBV28	-	-
CASRLGGTEKLFF	TRBV28	-	-
CASSVLAGGETQYF	TRBV9	TRBD2	-
CASRLAGGYNEQFF	TRBV5-1	TRBD2	-
CAWTRGRGDYNEQFF	TRBV30	TRBD2	-
CASSFTGRETQYF	TRBV5-8	-	-
CASTQGLRNEQFF	TRBV14	-	-
CASSPGPYGYTF	TRBV28	-	-
CASSYGSGSYEQYF	TRBV6-5	TRBD2	-
CASSRARDTQYF	TRBV11-2	-	-
CATSRSPPSFLGDTQYF	TRBV15	-	-
CASSRTSTYAETQYF	TRBV6-5	TRBD2	-
CSARTHEQFF	TRBV20-1	-	-
CASLWETTEAFF	TRBV18	-	-
CASSSQGARTEAFF	TRBV19	TRBD1	-
CASSPRDREQPQHF	TRBV18	TRBD1	-
CASSVATGAGKLFF	TRBV2	-	-
CASSHILNEQFF	TRBV7-2	-	once
CSASSDHRTYF	TRBV20-1	-	-
CSVSQNEKLFF	TRBV29-1	-	once
CASTPGNTIYF	TRBV6-6	-	-
CASSALRNTGELFF	TRBV19	-	-
CASSWGQAYNEQFF	TRBV7-9	TRBD1	-
CASSADSLNTEAFF	TRBV9	-	-
CASNNRAFSSGANVLTF	TRBV5-6	-	-
CASSRQYRTYEQYF	TRBV27	-	-
CASGVDTQYF	TRBV30	TRBD2	-
CASSLVGGTNEQYF	TRBV7-2	-	-
CASSSASGANVLTF	TRBV7-3	-	-
CASSDSGGYEQYF	TRBV18	-	-
CASLLRDRLQETQYF	TRBV2	TRBD1	-
CASRKLGTTSNEQFF	TRBV19	TRBD2	-
CASSLESLGGRGKTQYF	TRBV7-2	TRBD2	-
CASSPPPAPTAFF	TRBV7-8	-	-
CASSLDRVYEQYF	TRBV11-2	-	-
CASSLVGQGGNTIYF	TRBV28	-	-
CASSYRQFRSEAFF	TRBV27	-	-
CASSERRVYEQYF	TRBV6-1	-	once
CASSPVAGAYEQYF	TRBV27	-	-
CASSEAAGHLNSPLHF	TRBV25-1	-	-
CASSLDSSTDTQYF	TRBV7-2	-	-
CATSRGGDGYGYTF	TRBV15	-	once
CASSLAFLTADTQYF	TRBV7-2	-	once
CASSGRQTDTQYF	TRBV19	-	-
CASSLGTELNSPLHF	TRBV7-9	-	-
CASSPVRSGTEEQFF	TRBV18	-	-
CASSLAQRGWAFF	TRBV7-2	-	-
CASRYRVESYGYTF	TRBV6-1	-	-
CAWSVVGRLNEQFF	TRBV30	TRBD2	-
CASSLSGLAGGYEQYF	TRBV28	TRBD2	-